Below, 15 T cell receptor beta chains from the same sample are listed, as sequenced in a study of Ad26.COV2.S vaccination and SARS-CoV-2 variants. Stated treatment: about 20 received Ad26.COV2.S at low or high dose, single or two shots; five or six received placebo; per-sample allocation not given. The investigators took samples on day 63 after the first vaccine or placebo injection. Libraries were prepared by immunoSEQ multiplex PCR; TCRdb keeps only in-frame clonotypes and omits some of them. The sample lists about 440,000 clones, roughly 89% occurring once. Sequencing was performed on peripheral blood, taken in a trial of Ad26.COV2.S vaccine versus placebo. Receptors originate from a person aged 18-60 years who received the Ad26.COV2.S COVID-19 vaccine or a placebo.

This chain links TRBV5-4 with TRBJ2-3; perhaps TRBD1 as D (6 bases). Per the germline V gene, CDR1 is SGHNT and CDR2 is YYREEE (reference sequence). Deletions cut 4 bases from V and 5 bases from J, with 20 bases between. The CDR3 is 16 amino acids. The DNA of the CDR3 is TGTGCCAGCAGCACCAAATTCCAGGGGTCGGGAGATACGCAGTATTTT. Protein sequence: CASSTKFQGSGDTQYF.

The chain recombines TRBV28 with TRBJ1-1; D is unclear. V lost 2 bases to trimming and J lost 1 base, with 5 bases between them. This CDR3 spans 13 amino acids. Germline V gene sequence: CDR1 MDHEN, CDR2 SYDVKM. CDR3 amino acids: CASSLRQNTEAFF. The CDR3 nucleotides are TGTGCCAGCAGTTTAAGGCAGAACACTGAAGCTTTCTTT. Full variable domain (outside the CDR3, taken from reference TRBV28 and TRBJ1-1): DVKVTQSSRYLVKRTGEKVFLECVQDMDHENMFWYRQDPGLGLRLIYFSYDVKMKEKGDIPEGYSVSREKKERFSLILESASTNQTSMYLCASSLRQNTEAFFGQGTRLTVV.

The chain employs TRBV30 and TRBJ2-1; 7 bases align to TRBD2. Germline CDR1 is GTSNPN and CDR2 is SVGIG (reference sequence). V lost 8 bases to trimming and J lost 5 bases; unmatched junction nucleotides: 15. The CDR3 has 15 residues. CDR3 sequence: CAGSAGLNYDNEQFF. The CDR3 DNA is TGTGCCGGTTCAGCGGGACTCAACTATGACAATGAGCAGTTCTTC.

The V gene is TRBV2, the J gene TRBJ2-5; possibly TRBD2 for D (5 bases). V was shortened by 4 bases and J by 2 bases, with 11 bases between the two germline ends. The germline gives CDR1 SNHLY, CDR2 FYNNEI. This CDR3 contains 14 residues. The CDR3 region has the DNA TGTGCCAGCAGTGGCGGGCCGCAACAAGAGACCCAGTACTTC. Amino acid sequence: CASSGGPQQETQYF.

This clone is a singleton in its sample. V usage is TRBV14 and J usage is TRBJ2-7, with 8 bases fitting TRBD1. V was pared by 4 bases and J by 12 bases, with 11 bases of the junction left unmatched. Per germline, CDR1 SGHDN and CDR2 FVKESK. This CDR3 region has 13 residues. In DNA, the CDR3 is TGTGCCAGCAGCCGGGTCCGAGACAGGGGCCTGTACTTC. Protein: CASSRVRDRGLYF.

The V call is TRBV28, the J call TRBJ2-5; D remains ambiguous. Germline V gene data show CDR1 as MDHEN and CDR2 as SYDVKM. The CDR3 consists of 12 residues. V lost 4 bases, J lost 5 bases, and 8 bases lay in between. The CDR3, as DNA: TGTGCCAGCAGTTCATTCATGGAGACCCAGTACTTC. It is translated as CASSSFMETQYF.

The V call is TRBV11-3, the J call TRBJ2-7; TRBD2 is a possible D gene (5 bases). The V and J ends lost 0 bases and 9 bases respectively, with 12 bases between them. The germline V gene has CDR1 SGHNT and CDR2 YENEEA. The CDR3 length is 13 residues. The CDR3 coding sequence is TGTGCCAGCAGCTTAGACCCCCGAGCGGCGCAGTACTTC. Translating it yields CASSLDPRAAQYF. Combining the CDR3 with reference TRBV11-3 and TRBJ2-7 gives the whole variable domain EAGVVQSPRYKIIEKKQPVAFWCNPISGHNTLYWYLQNLGQGPELLIRYENEEAVDDSQLPKDRFSAERLKGVDSTLKIQPAELGDSAVYLCASSLDPRAAQYFGPGTRLTVT.

This chain links TRBV7-8 with TRBJ1-4; TRBD1 matches 7 bases. V shed 2 bases and J 3 bases; nucleotides not matched to a gene: 3. In germline, CDR1 is SGHVS, CDR2 FQNEAQ. This CDR3 has 15 amino acids. CDR3 DNA sequence: TGTGCCAGCAGCTTACTCAGGGGGTCTAATGAAAAACTGTTTTTT. Translating it yields CASSLLRGSNEKLFF.

The chain uses TRBV5-6 and TRBJ1-4, with D tentatively TRBD1 (5 bases). This CDR3 spans 15 amino acids. Deletions cut 0 bases from V and 7 bases from J, with 13 bases between. CDR1 and CDR2 from the germline V gene are SGHDT and YYEEEE. The CDR3: CASSLGALGVEKLFF. CDR3 in DNA: TGTGCCAGCAGCTTGGGGGCCCTGGGGGTTGAAAAACTGTTTTTT.

A remark on this clone: The junction and the germline gene differ at one end; a read error may be behind it. This chain connects TRBV7-7 to TRBJ2-1; D is uncertain. The length of the CDR3 is 15 residues. Germline values: CDR1 SSHAT, CDR2 FNYEAQ (reference sequence). The CDR3 spells CASSFGLISANEQFF. CDR3 DNA sequence: TGTGCTAGCAGCTTTGGGCTTATCTCGGCTAATGAGCAGTTCTTC.

This clone was recorded a few times. The rearrangement joins TRBV30 to TRBJ1-2, with TRBD1 as a possible D gene (6 bases). V lost 3 bases and J 4 bases, leaving 9 bases between the germline ends. Germline values: CDR1 GTSNPN, CDR2 SVGIG (reference sequence). The CDR3 loop spans 12 amino acids. The CDR3 nucleotides read TGTGCCTGGAGAGGGGGGGGCTATGGCTACACCTTC. Amino acids: CAWRGGGYGYTF. The full variable domain, its missing parts supplied by reference TRBV30 and TRBJ1-2, is SQTIHQWPATLVQPVGSPLSLECTVEGTSNPNLYWYRQAAGRGLQLLFYSVGIGQISSEVPQNLSASRPQDRQFILSSKKLLLSDSGFYLCAWRGGGYGYTFGSGTRLTVV.

This chain joins TRBV7-9 and TRBJ2-2; D is perhaps TRBD1 (5 bases). Trimming took 2 bases from V and 8 from J, leaving 9 bases between them. The germline gives CDR1 SEHNR, CDR2 FQNEAQ (reference sequence). The CDR3 is 13 amino acids. CDR3 sequence (DNA): TGTGCCAGCAGCTTACGACAGACTGGGGAGCTGTTTTTT. It codes for CASSLRQTGELFF. The full variable domain, in which reference TRBV7-9 and TRBJ2-2 provide the parts outside the CDR3, is DTGVSQNPRHKITKRGQNVTFRCDPISEHNRLYWYRQTLGQGPEFLTYFQNEAQLEKSRLLSDRFSAERPKGSFSTLEIQRTEQGDSAMYLCASSLRQTGELFFGEGSRLTVL.

The V call is TRBV27, the J call TRBJ2-7; TRBD1 agrees at 10 bases. J was trimmed by 4 bases and V by 4 bases; bases with no gene match: 7. Germline V gives CDR1 MNHEY, CDR2 SMNVEV (reference sequence). The CDR3 runs 15 residues. The CDR3 DNA reads as TGTGCCAGCAGTTATTCCGGGACAGGGGCTTACGAGCAGTACTTC. It specifies CASSYSGTGAYEQYF.

This clone was seen once. The rearrangement joins TRBV30 to TRBJ2-6; TRBD1 aligns across 7 bases. CDR3 size: 15 residues. Germline-derived CDR1 and CDR2 are GTSNPN and SVGIG (reference sequence). V lost 3 bases and J lost 7; bases outside the gene matches: 9. The CDR3 nucleotides are TGTGCCTGGAGGACACAGGGGAGTAGAGCCAACGTCCTGACTTTC. Translated: CAWRTQGSRANVLTF.

The chain recombines TRBV3-1 (or the pseudogene TRBV3-2) with TRBJ2-7; D gene unclear. Trimming removed 1 base at V and 2 bases at J, with 9 bases between. This CDR3 contains 14 residues. CDR1 is LGHDT and CDR2 is YNNKEL in the germline V gene (reference sequence). As DNA, the CDR3 is TGTGCCAGCAGCCAAGGGACGACCGCCTACGAGCAGTACTTC. It encodes CASSQGTTAYEQYF.